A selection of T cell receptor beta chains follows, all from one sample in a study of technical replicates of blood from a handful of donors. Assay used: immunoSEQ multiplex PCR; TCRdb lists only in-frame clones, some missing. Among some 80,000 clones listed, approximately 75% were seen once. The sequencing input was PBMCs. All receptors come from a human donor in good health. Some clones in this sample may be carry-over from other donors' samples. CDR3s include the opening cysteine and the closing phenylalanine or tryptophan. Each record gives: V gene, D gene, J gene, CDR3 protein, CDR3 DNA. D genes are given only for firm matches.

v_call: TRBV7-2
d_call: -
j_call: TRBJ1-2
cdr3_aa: CASSSQFRYTF
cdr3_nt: TGTGCCAGCAGCTCCCAGTTTCGCTACACCTTC

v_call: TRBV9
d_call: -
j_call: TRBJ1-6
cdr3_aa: CASSAAGRQNSPLHF
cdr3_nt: TGTGCCAGCAGCGCCGCGGGGCGGCAGAATTCACCCCTCCACTTT

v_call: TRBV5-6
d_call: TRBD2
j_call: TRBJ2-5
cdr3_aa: CASSLTSGGETQYF
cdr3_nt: TGTGCCAGCAGCTTAACTAGCGGGGGAGAGACCCAGTACTTC

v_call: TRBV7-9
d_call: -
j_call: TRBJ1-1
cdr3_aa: CASSRGGGVTEAFF
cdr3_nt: TGTGCCAGCAGCCGCGGGGGGGGCGTCACTGAAGCTTTCTTT

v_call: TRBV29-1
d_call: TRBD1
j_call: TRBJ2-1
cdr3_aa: CSVAYRGSSYNEQFF
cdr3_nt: TGCAGCGTTGCCTACAGGGGGAGTTCCTACAATGAGCAGTTCTTC

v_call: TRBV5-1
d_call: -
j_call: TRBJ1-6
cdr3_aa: CASSNKQGGNSPLHF
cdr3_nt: TGCGCCAGCAGCAACAAACAGGGAGGGAATTCACCCCTCCACTTT

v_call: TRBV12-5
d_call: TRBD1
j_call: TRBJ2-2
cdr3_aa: CASGLGRDRGYTGELFF
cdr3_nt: TGTGCTAGTGGTTTGGGCCGGGACAGGGGATACACCGGGGAGCTGTTTTTT

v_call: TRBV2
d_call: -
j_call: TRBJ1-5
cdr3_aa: CASSDKSSNQPQHF
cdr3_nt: TGTGCCAGCAGTGACAAGAGTAGCAATCAGCCCCAGCATTTT

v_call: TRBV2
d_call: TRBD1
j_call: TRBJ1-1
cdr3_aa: CATARTGGTEAFF
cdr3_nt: TGTGCCACGGCGCGGACAGGGGGAACTGAAGCTTTCTTT

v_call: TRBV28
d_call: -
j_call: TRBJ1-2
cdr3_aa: CASSGGFYYGYTF
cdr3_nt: TGTGCCAGCAGTGGAGGGTTTTACTATGGCTACACCTTC

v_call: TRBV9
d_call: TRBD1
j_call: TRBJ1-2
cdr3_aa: CASSLNSGTASGYTF
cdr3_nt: TGTGCCAGCAGCCTCAACTCCGGGACAGCGTCAGGCTACACCTTC

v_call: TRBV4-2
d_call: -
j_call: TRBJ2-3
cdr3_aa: CASRRESGDLTDTQYF
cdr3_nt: TGTGCCAGCAGGAGGGAATCGGGGGACCTCACAGATACGCAGTATTTT

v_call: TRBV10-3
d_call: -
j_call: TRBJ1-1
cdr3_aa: CATSAGNTEAFF
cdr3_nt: TGTGCCACCTCCGCGGGGAACACTGAAGCTTTCTTT

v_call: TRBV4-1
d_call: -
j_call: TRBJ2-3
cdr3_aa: CASRKEFSSTDTQYF
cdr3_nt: TGCGCCAGCAGAAAGGAGTTCTCTAGCACAGATACGCAGTATTTT

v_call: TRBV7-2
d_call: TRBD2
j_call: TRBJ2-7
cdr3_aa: CASSKTSGPAYEQYF
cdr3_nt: TGTGCCAGCAGCAAGACTAGCGGGCCCGCCTACGAGCAGTACTTC

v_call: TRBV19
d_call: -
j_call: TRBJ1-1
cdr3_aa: CASSLHGEAFF
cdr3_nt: TGTGCCAGTAGTCTTCACGGTGAAGCTTTCTTT

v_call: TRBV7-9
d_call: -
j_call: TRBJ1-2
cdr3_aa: CASSLVQLSNYGYTF
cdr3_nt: TGTGCCAGCAGCTTAGTTCAACTCTCTAACTATGGCTACACCTTC

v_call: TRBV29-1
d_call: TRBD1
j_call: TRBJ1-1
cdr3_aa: CSVPRTGGWGTEAFF
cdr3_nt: TGCAGCGTCCCCCGGACAGGGGGCTGGGGCACTGAAGCTTTCTTT

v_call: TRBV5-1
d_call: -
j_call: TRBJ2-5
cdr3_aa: CASSLGLQETQYF
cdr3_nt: TGCGCCAGCAGCTTGGGACTCCAAGAGACCCAGTACTTC

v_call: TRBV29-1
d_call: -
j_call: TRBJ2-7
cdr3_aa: CSVQGSRPFSYEQYF
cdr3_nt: TGCAGCGTTCAGGGGTCAAGGCCTTTTTCCTACGAGCAGTACTTC

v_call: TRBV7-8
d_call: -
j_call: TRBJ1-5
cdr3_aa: CASSLDRASHRPQHF
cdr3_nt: TGTGCCAGCAGCTTAGACCGAGCCTCGCATCGGCCCCAGCATTTT

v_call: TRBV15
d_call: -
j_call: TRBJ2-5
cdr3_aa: CATSKGQETQYF
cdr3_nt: TGTGCCACCAGCAAGGGGCAAGAGACCCAGTACTTC

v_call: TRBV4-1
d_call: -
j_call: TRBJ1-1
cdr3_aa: CASRWGDYRNTEAFF
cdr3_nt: TGCGCCAGCAGATGGGGGGATTACCGGAACACTGAAGCTTTCTTT

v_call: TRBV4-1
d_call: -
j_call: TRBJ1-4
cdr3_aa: CASSQGGGSNEKLFF
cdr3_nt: TGCGCCAGCAGCCAAGGAGGTGGATCTAATGAAAAACTGTTTTTT

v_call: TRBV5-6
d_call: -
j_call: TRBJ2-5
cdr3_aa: CASSPYLETQYF
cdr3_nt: TGTGCCAGCAGCCCCTATCTCGAGACCCAGTACTTC

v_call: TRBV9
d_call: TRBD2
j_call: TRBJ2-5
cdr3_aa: CASSVGVTSGETQYF
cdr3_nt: TGTGCCAGCAGCGTTGGAGTGACTAGCGGGGAGACCCAGTACTTC

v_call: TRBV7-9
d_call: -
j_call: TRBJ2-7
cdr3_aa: CASSPYQGTFYEQYF
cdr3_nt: TGTGCCAGCAGCCCCTACCAGGGTACGTTCTACGAGCAGTACTTC